This TCR beta chain was found in a study of T-cell memory formation after mild COVID-19. The CDR3 sequence is 12 residues long. Germline CDR1 reads MNHEY; CDR2 reads SVGEGT. With 8 bases removed from V and 2 bases from J, the gap between germline ends came to 9 bases. Using constant-segment primers, 5'RACE produced TCR alpha and TCR beta cDNA libraries carrying sample barcodes and UMIs. One entry per CDR3 protein, called by TCRdb with MiXCR from the 5' RACE reads. Of roughly 370,000 distinct CDR3 sequences detected, roughly 15% appear once; the ten largest clones hold around a fifth. Sequenced material: PBMCs or a T cell subset sorted from them (not recorded which). This receptor was obtained from a man in his late teens or twenties who had mild COVID-19 (a few samples of this study predate the infection). Cell type and time point are not known. The genes are TRBV6-2 or TRBV6-3 and TRBJ2-5; TRBD2 is a possible D gene (5 bases). CDR3: CASGGSQETQYF. DNA for the CDR3: TGTGCCAGCGGAGGCTCTCAAGAGACCCAGTACTTC.